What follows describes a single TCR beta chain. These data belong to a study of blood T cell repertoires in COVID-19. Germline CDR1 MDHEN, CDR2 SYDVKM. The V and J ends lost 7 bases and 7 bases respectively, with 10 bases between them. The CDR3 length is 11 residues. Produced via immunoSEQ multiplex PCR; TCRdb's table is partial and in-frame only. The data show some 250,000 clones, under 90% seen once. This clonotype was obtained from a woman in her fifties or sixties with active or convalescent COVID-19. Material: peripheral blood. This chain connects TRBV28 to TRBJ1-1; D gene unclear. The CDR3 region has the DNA TGTGCCAGCAAGATGGCAGGTGAAGCTTTCTTT. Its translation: CASKMAGEAFF.